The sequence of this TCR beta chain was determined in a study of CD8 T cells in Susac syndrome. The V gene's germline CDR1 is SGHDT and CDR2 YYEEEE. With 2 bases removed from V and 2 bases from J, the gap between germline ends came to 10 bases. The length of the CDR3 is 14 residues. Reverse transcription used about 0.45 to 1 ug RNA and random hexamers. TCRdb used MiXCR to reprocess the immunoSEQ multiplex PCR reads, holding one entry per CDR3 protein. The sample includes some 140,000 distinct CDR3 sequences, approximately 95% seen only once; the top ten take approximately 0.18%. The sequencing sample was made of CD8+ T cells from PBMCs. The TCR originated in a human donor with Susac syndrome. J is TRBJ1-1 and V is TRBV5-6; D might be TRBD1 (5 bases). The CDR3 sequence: CASSFTGFNTEAFF. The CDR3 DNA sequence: TGTGCCAGCAGCTTTACAGGTTTCAACACTGAAGCTTTCTTT.